The 12 T cell receptor beta chains presented below share a single source sample, sequenced in a study of blood T cell repertoires in COVID-19. Assay: immunoSEQ multiplex PCR; the TCRdb copy retains only in-frame clones and omits some. The data show about 39,000 clones, 84% seen once. The source material was peripheral blood. The receptors here all came from a man over 45 with active or convalescent COVID-19.

This clone showed up just once. The J gene is TRBJ1-2, the V gene TRBV6-1, with 8 bases that match TRBD1. Germline loops: CDR1 MNHNS, CDR2 SASEGT. The CDR3 loop spans 13 amino acids. Trimming took 3 bases from V and 8 from J; bases not matched to a gene: 5. CDR3 bases: TGTGCCAGCAGTGACAGGGGGCAGCGAGGCTACACCTTC. Translated: CASSDRGQRGYTF.

The CDR3 region is CAWSVFTGELFF. The CDR3 region has the DNA TGTGCCTGGAGTGTCTTCACCGGGGAGCTGTTTTTT. The chain has TRBV30 and TRBJ2-2; D call uncertain. There are 12 residues in the CDR3. V was clipped by 0 bases and J by 4 bases, with 3 bases between them. The germline V gene encodes CDR1 GTSNPN and CDR2 SVGIG (reference sequence).

The chain links TRBV29-1 to TRBJ1-2; 8 bases map to TRBD1. Germline V gene sequence: CDR1 SQVTM, CDR2 ANQGSEA. The CDR3 loop spans 14 amino acids. J gave up 4 bases and V 3 bases, and 7 bases lay outside the gene matches. CDR3 sequence: CSVEGPGGGYGYTF. The CDR3 DNA follows: TGCAGCGTTGAGGGACCAGGGGGCGGCTATGGCTACACCTTC. Full variable domain (missing parts from reference TRBV29-1 and TRBJ1-2): SAVISQKPSRDICQRGTSLTIQCQVDSQVTMMFWYRQQPGQSLTLIATANQGSEATYESGFVIDKFPISRPNLTFSTLTVSNMSPEDSSIYLCSVEGPGGGYGYTFGSGTRLTVV.

V and J are TRBV2 and TRBJ2-3, with TRBD2 identical over 13 bases. The V gene end was trimmed by 4 bases and the J gene end by 5 bases; junction bases not matched to a gene: 3. This CDR3 region has 15 residues. Germline-derived CDR1 and CDR2 are SNHLY and FYNNEI. The CDR3 here is CASSGGLAGIDTQYF. Written as DNA, the CDR3 is TGTGCCAGCAGTGGGGGACTAGCGGGGATAGATACGCAGTATTTT.

The J gene is TRBJ2-5, the V gene TRBV15; D is perhaps TRBD2 (6 bases). The germline V gene encodes CDR1 LNHNV and CDR2 YYDKDF (reference sequence). Trimming removed 1 base at V and 4 bases at J, with 16 bases between. This CDR3 is 16 amino acids long. In DNA form, the CDR3 reads TGTGCCACCAGCAGAGTTACGGGGGTCGAACGAGAGACCCAGTACTTC. As protein: CATSRVTGVERETQYF.

V is TRBV20-1 and J is TRBJ2-7; D is uncertain. The CDR3 runs to 11 residues. The germline V gene has CDR1 DFQATT and CDR2 SNEGSKA (reference sequence). Trimming cost V 6 bases and J 3 bases, with 9 bases left between them. The CDR3 sequence: CSAPQHYEQYF. The CDR3 nucleotides read TGCAGTGCCCCCCAACACTACGAGCAGTACTTC.

The chain employs TRBV7-6 and TRBJ1-2; 7 nucleotides agree with TRBD1. After removal of 5 bases from V and 6 bases from J, the junction contained 6 bases not matched to a gene. The CDR3 sequence is 13 residues long. Germline assignment: CDR1 SGHVS and CDR2 FNYEAQ. CDR3 loop: CASSPQTGNGYTF. The DNA of the CDR3 is TGTGCCAGCAGCCCCCAGACAGGGAATGGCTACACCTTC.

The genes are TRBV28 and TRBJ1-1; 7 nucleotides agree with TRBD1. CDR1 MDHEN and CDR2 SYDVKM come from the germline V gene. The J segment lost 0 bases and the V segment lost 7 bases, leaving 5 bases of the junction unmatched. This CDR3 is built from 14 residues. The DNA for the CDR3 is TGTGCCAGCATTACAGGGGCTGTGAACACTGAAGCTTTCTTT. Translating gives CASITGAVNTEAFF. Variable domain in full (rest from reference TRBV28 and TRBJ1-1): DVKVTQSSRYLVKRTGEKVFLECVQDMDHENMFWYRQDPGLGLRLIYFSYDVKMKEKGDIPEGYSVSREKKERFSLILESASTNQTSMYLCASITGAVNTEAFFGQGTRLTVV.

The chain combines TRBV19 with TRBJ2-1; possibly TRBD1 for D (5 bases). V lost 3 bases and J lost 13, with 16 bases in between. The CDR3 has 13 residues. Per germline, CDR1 LNHDA and CDR2 SQIVND (reference sequence). This CDR3 reads CASSMVGQVRQFF. The CDR3 nucleotides are TGTGCCAGTAGTATGGTGGGGCAGGTAAGACAGTTCTTC.

The gene calls are TRBV6-5 and TRBJ1-2; 8 bases match TRBD1. After removal of 7 bases from V and 4 bases from J, the junction contained 5 bases not matched to a gene. This CDR3 region has 13 residues. The germline CDR1 and CDR2 sequences are MNHEY and SVGAGI. CDR3 region: CASTTGGIYGYTF. The CDR3 bases are TGTGCCAGCACCACAGGGGGGATCTATGGCTACACCTTC.

The V call is TRBV5-1, the J call TRBJ1-2, with 7 bases aligning to TRBD1. The germline V gene has CDR1 SGHRS and CDR2 YFSETQ. Trimming removed 3 bases from V and 3 bases from J; junction bases left unmatched: 5. This CDR3 is built from 14 residues. The CDR3 nucleotides read TGCGCCAGCAGCTCCCAAACAGGGGACTATGGCTACACCTTC. Translation gives CASSSQTGDYGYTF.

The chain joins TRBV6-5 to TRBJ2-7; D perhaps matches TRBD1 (6 bases). Germline V CDR1 and CDR2: MNHEY, SVGAGI. The V gene lost 5 bases and the J gene lost 1 base, with 9 bases spanning the gap. This CDR3 region has 13 residues. The DNA for the CDR3 is TGTGCCAGCAGTCCCGACAGGTCCTACGAGCAGTACTTC. Encoded protein: CASSPDRSYEQYF.